Sequencing of this T cell receptor (beta chain) was carried out in a study of CD8+ T cells in alopecia areata. Study background: Each day, treated patients took oral tofacitinib twice, at 5 to 10 mg per dose. Tofacitinib dosing lasted 6 to 18 months, which was then followed by 6 months off drug. Findings of the study overall: The study found higher clonality in lesional than normal scalp, especially in alopecia totalis/universalis.

PBMCs provided sorted CD4+ and CD8+ T cells. Sequencing used cDNA as its template, made by extracting RNA and reverse transcribing it. The table came from immunoSEQ multiplex PCR; TCRdb's copy has only in-frame clones and leaves some out. Of about 140,000 clones in the sample, approximately 50% are singletons; the top ten hold roughly 0.99%. A remark on this clone: Its specificity is not known.

The TCR comes from a human donor with alopecia areata. The source was CD4+ T cells sorted from blood, collected at week 0.

The CDR3 here is CASSLQTVNTGELFF. The CDR3 DNA reads as TGCGCCAGCAGCCTCCAAACGGTGAACACCGGGGAGCTGTTTTTT. This chain links TRBV5-1 with TRBJ2-2; no reliable D call. This CDR3 is 15 amino acids long. Germline lookup yields CDR1 SGHRS and CDR2 YFSETQ. V lost 4 bases and J 1 base, leaving 11 bases between the germline ends.